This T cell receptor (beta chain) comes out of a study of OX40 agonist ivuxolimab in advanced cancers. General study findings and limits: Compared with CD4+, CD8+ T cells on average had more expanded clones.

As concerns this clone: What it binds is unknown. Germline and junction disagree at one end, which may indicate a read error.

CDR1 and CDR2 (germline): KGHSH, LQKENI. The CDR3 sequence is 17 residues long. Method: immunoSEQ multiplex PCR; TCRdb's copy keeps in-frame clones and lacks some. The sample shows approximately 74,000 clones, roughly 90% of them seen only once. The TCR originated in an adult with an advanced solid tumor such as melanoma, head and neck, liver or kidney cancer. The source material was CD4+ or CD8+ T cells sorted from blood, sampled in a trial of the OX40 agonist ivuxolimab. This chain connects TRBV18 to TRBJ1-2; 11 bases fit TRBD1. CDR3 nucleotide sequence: TGTGCCAGCTCTCCACAACCGGACAGGGGGCAAGGCTATGGCTACACCTTC. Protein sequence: CASSPQPDRGQGYGYTF.